Presented here are 10 T cell receptor beta chains from one specimen sequenced in a study of OX40 agonist ivuxolimab in advanced cancers. The library was obtained by the immunoSEQ multiplex PCR assay. Imported from immuneACCESS, the table was reduced by TCRdb to in-frame sequences with V and J called. These copies leave out some clones; in studies compared against another copy, an unresolved V gene accounts for under half, and the cause of the remainder is not known. The table for this sample lists approximately 24,000 clones; 65% to 80% of them were counted only once. The ten largest account for less than 15% of the sample. Specimen: CD4+ or CD8+ T cells sorted from blood, collected in a trial of the OX40 agonist ivuxolimab. The receptors were gathered from an adult with an advanced solid tumor such as melanoma, head and neck, liver or kidney cancer.

The chain uses TRBV9 and TRBJ2-5, with D unresolved. V was shortened by 0 bases and J by 3 bases, with 15 bases between the two germline ends. This CDR3 spans 16 amino acids. Germline loops: CDR1 SGDLS, CDR2 YYNGEE. The CDR3 DNA reads as TGTGCCAGCAGCGTAGATGGAGTGGTGCCAAAAGAGACCCAGTACTTC. Its translation: CASSVDGVVPKETQYF. The full variable domain, with the rest looked up from reference TRBV9 and TRBJ2-5, is DSGVTQTPKHLITATGQRVTLRCSPRSGDLSVYWYQQSLDQGLQFLIQYYNGEERAKGNILERFSAQQFPDLHSELNLSSLELGDSALYFCASSVDGVVPKETQYFGPGTRLLVL.

The chain couples TRBV6-5 to TRBJ1-1, with no clear D. V lost 3 bases and J lost 4, with 12 bases in between. CDR3 length equals 14 residues. Germline V gene data show CDR1 as MNHEY and CDR2 as SVGAGI. This chain's CDR3 is CASSYAGRGTEAFF. CDR3 nucleotides: TGTGCCAGCAGTTATGCCGGACGAGGCACTGAAGCTTTCTTT.

In this sample, this clone turned up a few times. This chain uses TRBV9 with TRBJ2-3, with D perhaps TRBD2 (7 bases). The CDR3 is 15 residues long. V lost 0 bases and J lost 5, with 13 bases in between. CDR1 is SGDLS and CDR2 is YYNGEE in the germline V gene. This CDR3 is CASSVEGGRGDTQYF. The CDR3 nucleotides are TGTGCCAGCAGCGTAGAGGGGGGGCGCGGAGATACGCAGTATTTT.

The J gene is TRBJ2-3, the V gene TRBV4-3, with 8 bases aligning to TRBD2. CDR3 length equals 13 residues. Germline CDR1 is LGHNA and CDR2 is YSLEER. Germline trimming cut 5 bases from V and 7 bases from J; bases unmatched to any gene: 5. The CDR3 sequence: CASSVGTSHTQYF. In DNA, the CDR3 is TGCGCCAGCAGCGTAGGGACTAGTCATACGCAGTATTTT.

The rearrangement uses TRBV19 and TRBJ1-2; D is uncertain. CDR3 length: 13 residues. V was shortened by 3 bases and J by 8 bases, with 13 bases between the two germline ends. Germline loops: CDR1 LNHDA, CDR2 SQIVND (reference sequence). The CDR3 is CASSMNLREGYTF. DNA for the CDR3: TGTGCCAGTAGTATGAATCTCCGTGAAGGCTACACCTTC.

V is TRBV5-6 and J is TRBJ2-5; a possible D gene is TRBD2 (5 bases). Germline V gives CDR1 SGHDT, CDR2 YYEEEE. This CDR3 region has 11 residues. Between the trimmed V and J ends, which lost 3 bases and 10 bases, there was a span of 10 bases. CDR3 region: CASSYGKDQYF. The CDR3 coding sequence is TGTGCCAGCAGCTACGGGAAGGACCAGTACTTC. The full variable domain, completed using reference TRBV5-6 and TRBJ2-5, is DAGVTQSPTHLIKTRGQQVTLRCSPKSGHDTVSWYQQALGQGPQFIFQYYEEEERQRGNFPDRFSGHQFPNYSSELNVNALLLGDSALYLCASSYGKDQYFGPGTRLLVL.

The CDR3 is CASSRSGGITDTQYF. The CDR3, as DNA: TGTGCCAGTAGTAGATCAGGGGGGATAACAGATACGCAGTATTTT. The V gene is TRBV19, the J gene TRBJ2-3, with D possibly being TRBD1 (7 bases). CDR1 is LNHDA, CDR2 SQIVND, per germline (reference sequence). The V end was cut by 4 bases, the J end by 3 bases, with 14 bases between. This CDR3 is 15 amino acids long.

This clone has just a few counts. This chain connects TRBV4-2 to TRBJ1-2; 9 bases are a match to TRBD1. The CDR3 contains 16 residues. V was pared by 2 bases and J by 4 bases, with 8 bases of the junction left unmatched. Germline V lookup: CDR1 LGHNA, CDR2 YNFKEQ. The CDR3 loop is CASSQHLQGARYGYTF. The CDR3 region has the DNA TGTGCCAGCAGCCAACATCTACAGGGGGCCCGCTATGGCTACACCTTC.

This clone was counted between two and nine times. The chain combines TRBV19 with TRBJ2-4; the D is unclear. The CDR3 length is 15 residues. V lost 0 bases and J lost 9, with 15 bases in between. CDR1 and CDR2 from the germline V gene are LNHDA and SQIVND (reference sequence). The CDR3 sequence is CASSIDQAKRSIQYF. DNA for the CDR3: TGTGCCAGTAGTATAGATCAGGCAAAACGGAGCATTCAGTACTTC.

This clone showed up just a few times. The chain recombines TRBV4-2 with TRBJ1-1, with a possible D match to TRBD1 (5 bases). The CDR3 is made up of 15 amino acids. V was pared by 0 bases and J by 2 bases, with 10 bases between. In germline, CDR1 is LGHNA, CDR2 YNFKEQ. DNA for the CDR3: TGTGCCAGCAGCCAAGAGGGACTGGAAAACACTGAAGCTTTCTTT. Its protein product is CASSQEGLENTEAFF.